The 18 T cell receptor beta chains given below trace back to one sample, sequenced in a study of shared clonotypes between healthy human individuals. Repertoires were generated with immunoSEQ multiplex PCR, while TCRdb's copy carries only in-frame clones and drops some. Altogether over a million clones are present, 95% to 99% being singletons, with the ten largest covering about 0.4%. Specimen: naive CD4+ T cells sorted from blood. This sample's subset: CD45RA+ positively selected. These receptors all come from a man aged 25 to 40 in good health.

The V call is TRBV19, the J call TRBJ2-2; D may correspond to TRBD1 or TRBD2 (7 bases each). Germline CDR1 is LNHDA and CDR2 is SQIVND (reference sequence). The length of the CDR3 is 12 residues. V was clipped by 11 bases and J by 4 bases, with 11 bases between them. In DNA form, the CDR3 reads TGTGCCGTCAGGGGGGGCACCGGGGAGCTGTTTTTT. This translates into CAVRGGTGELFF.

The chain carries TRBV6-9 and TRBJ1-5; D gene uncertain. The germline CDR1 and CDR2 sequences are MNHGY and SVAAGI. The V gene lost 2 bases and the J gene lost 6 bases, with 2 bases spanning the gap. There are 11 residues in the CDR3. The CDR3 loop reads CASSYSQPQHF. CDR3 sequence (DNA): TGTGCCAGCAGTTATAGTCAGCCCCAGCATTTT.

The chain employs TRBV10-2 and TRBJ2-7; 9 bases match TRBD1. The CDR3 loop spans 13 amino acids. Trimming cost V 9 bases and J 3 bases; bases outside gene matches: 6. The germline V gene has CDR1 WSHSY and CDR2 SAAADI. The CDR3 is CASSTGGSYEQYF. As DNA, the CDR3 is TGCGCCAGTTCGACAGGGGGTAGCTACGAGCAGTACTTC.

This chain's CDR3 is CASSFFRTVALEKLFF. CDR3 coding DNA: TGTGCCAGCAGCTTCTTCAGGACAGTGGCTTTGGAAAAACTGTTTTTT. The chain combines TRBV7-9 with TRBJ1-4; a possible D gene is TRBD1 (6 bases). Trimming stripped 3 bases from V and 8 bases from J, with 19 bases between. CDR3 length: 16 residues. Per germline, CDR1 SEHNR and CDR2 FQNEAQ (reference sequence).

The V call is TRBV5-1, the J call TRBJ1-1, with D maybe TRBD1 (5 bases). The CDR3 length is 18 residues. V dropped 0 bases and J dropped 4 bases, with 22 bases sitting between them. From germline, CDR1 is SGHRS and CDR2 YFSETQ. CDR3 region: CASSLVRGPGISATEAFF. CDR3 in DNA: TGCGCCAGCAGCTTGGTCCGGGGACCAGGCATTTCGGCCACTGAAGCTTTCTTT.

The CDR3 here is CATRGQGMIGELFF. CDR3 nucleotides: TGTGCCACCAGGGGACAGGGGATGATCGGGGAGCTGTTTTTT. The V and J genes are TRBV25-1 and TRBJ2-2, with 10 bases that match TRBD1. This CDR3 spans 14 amino acids. Germline values: CDR1 MGHDK, CDR2 SYGVNS. The J segment lost 7 bases and the V segment lost 10 bases, leaving 9 bases of the junction unmatched.

The rearrangement links TRBV6-5 to TRBJ1-2, with TRBD1 matching 7 bases. CDR1 is MNHEY, CDR2 SVGAGI, per germline. The CDR3 is 15 amino acids. The V gene end was trimmed by 0 bases and the J gene end by 3 bases; junction bases not matched to a gene: 4. The CDR3 DNA reads TGTGCCAGCAGTTACTCCGGGACAGCCTACTATGGCTACACCTTC. This sequence encodes CASSYSGTAYYGYTF.

The CDR3 region has the DNA TGTGCCAGCAGCTTGGTAGGGACGTCTACCTACGAGCAGTACTTC. Protein: CASSLVGTSTYEQYF. This sequence joins TRBV5-5 and TRBJ2-7; D is possibly TRBD1 or TRBD2 (5 bases each). V gave up 0 bases and J gave up 2 bases, with 12 bases separating them. CDR1 is SGHKS, CDR2 YYEKEE, per germline (reference sequence). CDR3 size: 15 residues.

The DNA of the CDR3 is TGTGTCAGAAGCTTAGCGGGCGGGGGCATCCGTAGCAATCAGCCCCAGCATTTT. Its protein product is CVRSLAGGGIRSNQPQHF. The chain uses TRBV7-5 and TRBJ1-5. TRBV7-5 is shown as a pseudogene. The CDR3 is 18 amino acids.

CDR3 protein: CASSVGTFGTDTQYF. CDR3 nucleotides: TGTGCCAGCAGCGTAGGGACCTTTGGCACAGATACGCAGTATTTT. The chain links TRBV9 to TRBJ2-3, with no clear D. Germline CDR1 SGDLS, CDR2 YYNGEE. The CDR3 covers 15 residues. Deletions cut 0 bases from V and 1 base from J, with 9 bases between.

The J gene is TRBJ2-1, the V gene TRBV11-3; D tentatively reads TRBD1 or TRBD2 (6 bases each). Trimming stripped 3 bases from V and 12 bases from J, with 15 bases between. The CDR3 has 13 residues. Germline V gene data show CDR1 as SGHNT and CDR2 as YENEEA. CDR3 protein: CASSFERRGRQFF. The CDR3 nucleotides are TGTGCCAGCAGCTTTGAGCGCCGGGGGCGGCAGTTCTTC.

The chain carries TRBV27 and TRBJ2-6; no definite D call. The V end lost 0 bases, the J end lost 2 bases, and 5 bases lay between the germline ends. CDR1 is MNHEY and CDR2 is SMNVEV in the germline V gene (reference sequence). CDR3 size: 15 residues. CDR3 bases: TGTGCCAGCAGTTTATCGTTTACTGGGGCCAACGTCCTGACTTTC. This sequence encodes CASSLSFTGANVLTF.

The chain employs TRBV15 and TRBJ1-4; D gene uncertain. Germline-derived CDR1 and CDR2 are LNHNV and YYDKDF (reference sequence). V was shortened by 5 bases and J by 7 bases, with 20 bases between the two germline ends. The length of the CDR3 is 16 residues. The CDR3 spells CATSGSYMGFGEKLFF. Here the CDR3 DNA reads TGTGCCACCAGCGGCAGTTATATGGGGTTTGGTGAAAAACTGTTTTTT.

This chain connects TRBV29-1 to TRBJ2-1; TRBD2 matches at 12 bases. Unmatched junction bases numbered 10, after V lost 4 bases and J lost 9 bases. The CDR3 sequence is 15 residues long. The germline CDR1 and CDR2 sequences are SQVTM and ANQGSEA. The CDR3 sequence: CSVVPLAGGPGEQFF. The CDR3 nucleotides are TGCAGCGTTGTCCCCCTAGCGGGAGGGCCAGGTGAGCAGTTCTTC.

As for this clone: Other DNA sequences of this sample code for an identical CDR3. The chain is built from TRBV5-1 and TRBJ1-1; D unclear. Deletions cut 0 bases from V and 1 base from J, with 7 bases between. The CDR3 length is 14 residues. The V gene's germline CDR1 is SGHRS and CDR2 YFSETQ. The CDR3 reads CASSLAPGNTEAFF. CDR3 DNA sequence: TGCGCCAGCAGCTTGGCACCCGGGAACACTGAAGCTTTCTTT.

The chain employs TRBV15 and TRBJ2-1, with 12 bases lining up with TRBD2. Per germline, CDR1 LNHNV and CDR2 YYDKDF (reference sequence). This CDR3 is 18 amino acids long. Trimming took 1 base from V and 0 from J; bases not matched to a gene: 4. Here the CDR3 reads CATSRAGLAGTSYNEQFF. The DNA for the CDR3 is TGTGCCACCAGCAGAGCGGGACTAGCGGGTACCTCCTACAATGAGCAGTTCTTC.

V usage is TRBV4-3 and J usage is TRBJ2-6; D is uncertain. The germline CDR1 and CDR2 sequences are LGHNA and YSLEER. V was pared by 2 bases and J by 3 bases, with 2 bases between. This CDR3 is built from 13 residues. The CDR3 sequence: CASSQSGANVLTF. CDR3 bases: TGCGCCAGCAGCCAAAGTGGGGCCAACGTCCTGACTTTC.

The chain uses TRBV5-1 and TRBJ1-3, with TRBD1 as a possible D gene (5 bases). CDR1 SGHRS and CDR2 YFSETQ come from the germline V gene. The V gene lost 0 bases and the J gene lost 4 bases, with 17 bases spanning the gap. The CDR3 is made up of 17 amino acids. The CDR3 here is CASSLEPSRAVGNTIYF. In DNA, the CDR3 is TGCGCCAGCAGCTTGGAACCCAGCAGGGCGGTAGGAAACACCATATATTTT.